These T cell receptor beta chains were read from a single sample in a study of T-cell memory formation after mild COVID-19. In TCRdb, the 5' RACE reads were re-called with MiXCR into one record per CDR3 protein. This table holds under 400,000 distinct CDR3 sequences, approximately 21% found once. The sequenced sample was PBMCs or a T cell subset sorted from them (not recorded which). All receptors derive from an adult woman who had mild COVID-19 (a few samples of this study predate the infection). Cell type and time point are not known. The CDR3 runs from the conserved cysteine through the conserved F or W. A D gene is named only where the DNA matches it firmly.

V gene,D gene,J gene,CDR3 length,CDR3 protein
TRBV20-1,TRBD1,TRBJ2-7,14,CSAGVDRVGYEQYF
TRBV7-3,NA,TRBJ1-1,14,CASSLGPGTIEAFF
TRBV7-8,TRBD1,TRBJ2-1,15,CASRPGTGLYYEQFF
TRBV27,TRBD2,TRBJ2-7,13,CASRTSGNYEQYF
TRBV7-2,NA,TRBJ1-6,15,CASSLGQGLGSPLHF
TRBV6-1,TRBD2,TRBJ2-7,13,CAIDWGGSYEQYF
TRBV5-1,NA,TRBJ2-7,15,CASSLSVGQTYEQYF
TRBV5-4,TRBD2,TRBJ2-1,15,CASSSGTSGGNEQFF
TRBV7-9,NA,TRBJ2-3,17,CASSPILAPVGTDTQYF
TRBV13,NA,TRBJ1-1,13,CASSGAGQSEAFF
TRBV20-1,NA,TRBJ1-6,15,CSASTSGSYNSPLHF
TRBV7-2,NA,TRBJ2-7,13,CASSENWGYEQYF
TRBV6-2/TRBV6-3,NA,TRBJ2-4,17,CASSAQSKPYRENIQYF
TRBV6-5,TRBD1,TRBJ1-6,17,CASSQRWQGAHNSPLHF
TRBV10-3,NA,TRBJ2-3,13,CAMGGTHTDTQYF
TRBV6-1,NA,TRBJ1-5,14,CASSEWERVRPQHF
TRBV6-5,NA,TRBJ1-6,13,CASSPSHNSPLHF
TRBV12-3/TRBV12-4,NA,TRBJ2-6,16,CASSFGGMSGANVLTF
TRBV29-1,TRBD2,TRBJ2-2,17,CSVDLPGLAGVTGELFF
TRBV5-1,TRBD1,TRBJ2-6,14,CASGQGPGANVLTF
TRBV11-3,TRBD2,TRBJ2-1,14,CASSLGGRRNEQFF
TRBV7-9,NA,TRBJ2-1,14,CASSLDLLYNEQFF
TRBV6-5,TRBD2,TRBJ2-1,16,CASSYSGLAETNEQFF
TRBV12-3/TRBV12-4,NA,TRBJ1-6,12,CASSFWSSPLHF
TRBV7-9,NA,TRBJ2-7,14,CASSRRDTPYEQYF
TRBV7-9,NA,TRBJ2-7,14,CASSSDTSTYEQYF
TRBV7-8,NA,TRBJ2-7,13,CASSLAPSNEQYF
TRBV2,NA,TRBJ1-3,14,CASSAGFAGNTIYF
TRBV18,NA,TRBJ2-7,14,CASSPGLSSYEQYF
TRBV5-6,NA,TRBJ1-5,15,CASSRQTLSNQPQHF
TRBV7-2,NA,TRBJ2-7,11,CASSLVYEQYF
TRBV30,NA,TRBJ2-1,14,CAWSPLSAYNEQFF